The rows below give T cell receptor beta chains drawn from one sample of a study of cytomegalovirus exposure and HLA in healthy donors. The protocol was immunoSEQ multiplex PCR, while the TCRdb copy is restricted to in-frame clones and leaves out a portion. This table has about 100,000 clones, around four fifths appearing once. The sample consisted of PBMCs. These receptors all stem from a man aged 45-60 years in good health and CMV-seropositive. The CDR3 runs from the conserved cysteine through the conserved F or W. D genes are given only for firm matches. Clone size is given for some rows only: seen once, a few or many times, or a class if the clone is expanded.

>TRBD1|.|TRBJ1-6|TRBV6-1
CASSEAGRGRVYSPLHF
TGTGCCAGCAGTGAAGCGGGTAGGGGGCGGGTTTATTCACCCCTCCACTTT
>.|once|TRBJ1-6|TRBV6-5
CASSYGGRDGNSPLHF
TGTGCCAGCAGTTACGGGGGCAGGGATGGGAATTCACCCCTCCACTTT
>.|.|TRBJ2-7|TRBV27
CASSLYQRGGEQYF
TGTGCCAGCAGTTTATATCAGAGAGGAGGCGAGCAGTACTTC
>TRBD2|.|TRBJ2-5|TRBV5-1
CASSQAVGGQETQYF
TGCGCCAGCAGCCAGGCGGTGGGGGGGCAAGAGACCCAGTACTTC
>TRBD2|.|TRBJ2-1|TRBV5-1
CASSLPGLAGGVNEQFF
TGCGCCAGCAGCCTACCCGGACTAGCGGGGGGCGTCAATGAGCAGTTCTTC
>TRBD2|.|TRBJ2-5|TRBV4-3
CASSQAQRGVQETQYF
TGCGCCAGCAGCCAAGCCCAGCGGGGGGTTCAAGAGACCCAGTACTTC
>.|.|TRBJ1-2|TRBV7-9
CASSSRSYGYTF
TGTGCCAGCAGCTCGAGGAGCTATGGCTACACCTTC
>.|.|TRBJ1-6|TRBV6-1
CASSPSYQNNSPLHF
TGTGCCAGCAGCCCAAGTTACCAGAATAATTCACCCCTCCACTTT
>TRBD1|.|TRBJ1-2|TRBV19
CASSGDSGFYGYTF
TGTGCCAGTAGCGGGGACAGTGGCTTCTATGGCTACACCTTC
>TRBD1|.|TRBJ2-1|TRBV4-3
CASSQVTGLNNEQFF
TGCGCCAGCAGCCAGGTGACAGGGTTGAACAATGAGCAGTTCTTC
>.|.|TRBJ2-7|TRBV13
CASSLGLGQLPEQYF
TGTGCCAGCAGCTTAGGGTTGGGACAACTTCCCGAGCAGTACTTC
>TRBD1|once|TRBJ2-2|TRBV7-3
CASSSRDRGAGELFF
TGTGCCAGCAGCTCCCGGGACAGGGGTGCCGGGGAGCTGTTTTTT